These T cell receptor beta chains were read from a single sample in a study of T cells after yellow fever vaccination. TCRdb reprocessed the 5' RACE reads with MiXCR, giving one entry per CDR3 protein. This sample has about 320,000 distinct CDR3 sequences, with about 10% found just once. The source was CD4+ T cells sorted from PBMCs, collected 45 days after the yellow fever booster vaccination. The source of these receptors is a man aged 18 to 29 who received the YFV17D yellow fever vaccine. Both conserved end residues are part of each CDR3. D genes are given only for firm matches. The listing skips clone size in some rows; elsewhere it reads once, few, many or a size class.

abundance	d_gene	v_gene	j_gene	CDR3aa	CDR3nt
many	TRBD1	TRBV4-3	TRBJ1-2	CASSQDWQGAVNYGYTF	TGCGCCAGCAGCCAAGATTGGCAGGGGGCTGTAAACTATGGCTACACCTTC
.	.	TRBV7-2	TRBJ2-3	CASSPADTQYF	TGTGCCAGCAGCCCCGCCGATACGCAGTATTTT
.	TRBD2	TRBV7-2	TRBJ2-1	CASSLAGTRNNEQFF	TGTGCCAGCAGCTTAGCCGGGACTAGAAACAATGAGCAGTTCTTC
few	.	TRBV7-2	TRBJ2-4	CASSPPSVNIQYF	TGTGCCAGCAGCCCACCTAGCGTTAACATTCAGTACTTC
many	TRBD1	TRBV5-1	TRBJ2-1	CASSPGDRDDNEQFF	TGCGCCAGCAGCCCGGGGGACAGGGACGACAATGAGCAGTTCTTC
.	.	TRBV5-1	TRBJ1-6	CASSFQPTRDSPLHF	TGCGCCAGCAGCTTCCAGCCGACGAGGGATTCACCCCTCCACTTT
few	TRBD1	TRBV11-2	TRBJ2-7	CASSLEPGQGKYEQYF	TGTGCCAGCAGCTTAGAACCGGGACAGGGGAAATACGAGCAGTACTTC
.	.	TRBV9	TRBJ1-3	CASSATLERVGPGNTIYF	TGTGCCAGCAGCGCGACCTTGGAAAGGGTAGGGCCTGGAAACACCATATATTTT
many	TRBD1	TRBV10-3	TRBJ2-1	CAIRQQGVTDNEQFF	TGTGCCATCAGGCAACAGGGGGTAACGGACAATGAGCAGTTCTTC
few	TRBD1	TRBV7-2	TRBJ1-1	CASSQYRGWAFF	TGTGCCAGCAGTCAATACAGGGGGTGGGCTTTCTTT
few	.	TRBV6-5	TRBJ2-3	CASSRGSPGDTQYF	TGTGCCAGCAGCCGTGGATCGCCCGGGGATACGCAGTATTTT
.	.	TRBV3-1	TRBJ2-7	CASTRLGGGTYEQYF	TGTGCCAGCACCCGGCTCGGTGGGGGTACCTACGAGCAGTACTTC
few	.	TRBV30	TRBJ2-7	CAWSISYEQYF	TGTGCCTGGAGTATCAGTTACGAGCAGTACTTC
few	.	TRBV20-1	TRBJ2-5	CSARRKETQYF	TGCAGTGCTAGAAGGAAAGAGACCCAGTACTTC
.	.	TRBV19	TRBJ2-6	CASSITSSGANVLTF	TGTGCCAGTAGTATAACGAGCTCTGGGGCCAACGTCCTGACTTTC
.	.	TRBV15	TRBJ2-3	CATSLGDRREQYF	TGTGCCACCTCACTGGGGGATCGGAGAGAGCAGTATTTT
.	.	TRBV20-1	TRBJ1-5	CSASAGVRNQHF	TGCAGTGCTTCCGCAGGGGTGAGAAACCAGCATTTT
few	TRBD2	TRBV7-2	TRBJ2-5	CASSGPAGAQYF	TGTGCCAGCAGCGGCCCAGCGGGGGCTCAGTACTTC
.	TRBD2	TRBV4-2	TRBJ2-1	CASSQVGSAGGANEQFF	TGTGCCAGCAGCCAAGTGGGGAGCGCGGGGGGAGCGAATGAGCAGTTCTTC
few	TRBD2	TRBV20-1	TRBJ2-1	CSVPKRLAGGPSSYNEQFF	TGCAGTGTCCCTAAGCGGCTAGCGGGGGGCCCGAGCTCCTACAATGAGCAGTTCTTC
many	.	TRBV7-2	TRBJ2-1	CASMRGGGLGEQFF	TGTGCCAGCATGCGGGGAGGTGGGCTGGGTGAGCAGTTCTTC
.	.	TRBV7-8	TRBJ1-6	CASSPLPYNSPLHF	TGTGCCAGCAGCCCGCTCCCGTATAATTCACCCCTCCACTTT
.	.	TRBV29-1	TRBJ2-3	CSVEMAGSTDTQYF	TGCAGCGTTGAAATGGCGGGGAGCACAGATACGCAGTATTTT
many	.	TRBV7-2	TRBJ2-3	CASSFPPATGEAQYF	TGTGCCAGCAGCTTCCCCCCGGCCACGGGAGAAGCGCAGTATTTT
.	.	TRBV11-2	TRBJ2-1	CASSWTENNEQFF	TGTGCCAGCAGCTGGACGGAGAACAATGAGCAGTTCTTC
few	.	TRBV15	TRBJ1-2	CATSRVAGGTNYGYTF	TGTGCCACCAGCAGAGTAGCGGGGGGAACTAACTATGGCTACACCTTC
.	.	TRBV12-3/TRBV12-4	TRBJ1-1	CASSFVLGEAFF	TGTGCCAGCAGTTTTGTTTTAGGTGAAGCTTTCTTT
.	.	TRBV7-2	TRBJ2-4	CASSFRGGNGIQYF	TGTGCCAGCAGCTTTAGGGGGGGGAATGGCATTCAGTACTTC
many	TRBD2	TRBV7-2	TRBJ2-3	CASSSSSGAEYF	TGTGCCAGCAGCTCAAGTAGCGGGGCGGAGTATTTT
.	.	TRBV5-1	TRBJ2-5	CASCFGSNQETQYF	TGCGCCAGTTGTTTCGGGTCCAACCAAGAGACCCAGTACTTC
few	.	TRBV5-6	TRBJ1-5	CASSLAGNSNQPQHF	TGTGCCAGCAGCTTGGCGGGGAATAGCAATCAGCCCCAGCATTTT
.	TRBD1	TRBV7-2	TRBJ2-1	CASSPKPGQGNEQFF	TGTGCCAGCAGCCCTAAACCCGGACAGGGCAATGAGCAGTTCTTC
few	.	TRBV6-6	TRBJ2-2	CASSFVAGAANTGELFF	TGTGCCAGCAGTTTCGTGGCGGGGGCCGCGAACACCGGGGAGCTGTTTTTT
few	TRBD2	TRBV10-2	TRBJ2-7	CASRGTSGERTYEQYF	TGCGCCAGCAGGGGGACTAGCGGGGAGAGAACCTACGAGCAGTACTTC
.	.	TRBV12-3/TRBV12-4	TRBJ1-4	CASSPGRVRKLFF	TGTGCCAGCAGTCCCGGCAGGGTTAGGAAACTGTTTTTT
once	.	TRBV28	TRBJ1-2	CASSLAGGDRAYGYTF	TGTGCCAGCAGTTTGGCGGGTGGGGATCGGGCCTATGGCTACACCTTC
few	.	TRBV3-1	TRBJ1-6	CASSQGSGANSPLHF	TGTGCCAGCAGCCAAGGTTCAGGGGCGAATTCACCCCTCCACTTT
.	.	TRBV10-3	TRBJ1-3	CATGAGEASGNTIYF	TGTGCCACAGGGGCAGGGGAAGCCTCTGGAAACACCATATATTTT
.	TRBD2	TRBV10-2	TRBJ2-1	CASSGTSGGVPEQFF	TGCGCCAGCAGTGGGACTAGCGGGGGGGTACCTGAGCAGTTCTTC
many	.	TRBV9	TRBJ2-3	CASSARTPPSTDTQYF	TGTGCCAGCAGCGCGCGGACTCCTCCTAGCACAGATACGCAGTATTTT
few	.	TRBV10-3	TRBJ1-1	CAISDRREEAFF	TGTGCCATCAGTGACCGCAGGGAGGAAGCTTTCTTT
few	.	TRBV12-3/TRBV12-4	TRBJ2-7	CASSLEGKFREQYF	TGTGCCAGCAGTTTAGAGGGGAAGTTCAGGGAGCAGTACTTC
.	.	TRBV19	TRBJ2-7	CASSLLGGSYEQYF	TGTGCCAGTAGCCTTCTAGGGGGGTCCTACGAGCAGTACTTC
many	.	TRBV7-2	TRBJ2-5	CASSPAGGTQYF	TGTGCCAGCAGCCCCGCCGGGGGGACCCAGTACTTC
.	.	TRBV3-1	TRBJ1-6	CASSQDGLHSPLHF	TGTGCCAGCAGCCAAGACGGCCTACATTCACCCCTCCACTTT
.	TRBD1	TRBV5-1	TRBJ2-3	CASSQYRGPAWVYTDTQYF	TGCGCCAGCAGCCAGTACAGGGGACCAGCGTGGGTGTATACAGATACGCAGTATTTT